Shown below are 21 T cell receptor beta chains from a single sample sequenced in a study of identical twins. TCRdb recomputed calls from the 5' RACE reads with MiXCR, one row per CDR3 protein. The table includes around 1.7 million distinct CDR3 sequences, around 33% detected once. The specimen was cord blood. All receptors come from a newborn girl in good health.

This clonotype occurred a few times. The rearrangement uses TRBV7-8 and TRBJ2-3; 9 nucleotides align to TRBD2. The V segment lost 4 bases and the J segment 4 bases; nucleotides outside the gene matches: 6. The CDR3 length is 15 residues. Germline loops: CDR1 SGHVS, CDR2 FQNEAQ. CDR3 bases: TGTGCCAGCAGCTCCATAGCGGGGGCCCCAGATACGCAGTATTTT. Its translation is CASSSIAGAPDTQYF.

The chain links TRBV20-1 to TRBJ2-7; D gene unclear. CDR3 length: 14 residues. CDR1 DFQATT and CDR2 SNEGSKA come from the germline V gene (reference sequence). Between the trimmed V and J ends, which lost 6 bases and 1 base, there was a span of 16 bases. The CDR3 is CSASHPGPSYEQYF. CDR3 nucleotides: TGCAGTGCCAGCCACCCCGGGCCTTCCTACGAGCAGTACTTC.

The rearrangement joins TRBV5-1 to TRBJ2-5, with TRBD1 matching over 8 bases. The DNA matches TRBJ2-7 better at its end, which makes the J call doubtful. Germline V gene lookup returns CDR1 SGHRS and CDR2 YFSETQ. The CDR3 has 16 residues. The CDR3 DNA sequence: TGCGCCAGCAGCGCCCCCAGGGACAGGTTAAACTACGAGCAGTACTTC. Translation: CASSAPRDRLNYEQYF.

This clonotype was recorded a few times. The V call is TRBV6-1, the J call TRBJ2-3; D gene unclear. The germline V gene has CDR1 MNHNS and CDR2 SASEGT. The CDR3 consists of 10 residues. Trimming took off 1 base at V and 14 bases at J, with 7 bases between the two ends. The CDR3 reads CASSEGTAYF. CDR3 sequence (DNA): TGTGCCAGCAGTGAAGGGACGGCGTATTTT.

The chain uses TRBV29-1 and TRBJ2-3; TRBD2 agrees at 12 bases. The ends lost 7 bases at V and 2 bases at J; junction bases unmatched: 10. The CDR3 spans 16 residues. Germline V gene data show CDR1 as SQVTM and CDR2 as ANQGSEA. CDR3 sequence: CSALTSGGPVTDTQYF. In nucleotides, the CDR3 is TGCAGCGCGTTGACTAGCGGGGGACCGGTCACAGATACGCAGTATTTT.

V is TRBV12-3 or TRBV12-4 and J is TRBJ2-1; TRBD1 agrees at 9 bases. The CDR3 totals 16 residues. The J segment lost 2 bases and the V segment lost 4 bases, leaving 6 bases of the junction unmatched. The CDR3 region has the DNA TGTGCCAGCAGTTCGTACAGGGGGCCGACCTACAATGAGCAGTTCTTC. The encoded protein is CASSSYRGPTYNEQFF.

The gene calls are TRBV6-6 and TRBJ1-2, with a tentative D call TRBD1 (6 bases). Germline lookup yields CDR1 MNHNY and CDR2 SVGAGI (reference sequence). Trimming stripped 2 bases from V and 8 bases from J, with 15 bases between. CDR3 size: 14 residues. CDR3: CASSYPTGSGGYTF. The CDR3 DNA follows: TGTGCCAGCAGTTACCCTACAGGGTCCGGGGGCTACACCTTC.

The chain links TRBV12-3 or TRBV12-4 to TRBJ2-1, with 7 bases lining up with TRBD2. The trim removed 3 bases at V and 2 bases at J, leaving 10 bases unmatched. This CDR3 is built from 17 residues. The CDR3 is CASSFPKGLAAYNEQFF. Written as DNA, the CDR3 is TGTGCCAGCAGTTTCCCTAAAGGGCTAGCGGCCTACAATGAGCAGTTCTTC.

This clonotype was found a few times. The chain joins TRBV6-5 to TRBJ2-1; 9 bases line up with TRBD2. Germline V lookup: CDR1 MNHEY, CDR2 SVGAGI. V was clipped by 6 bases and J by 10 bases; unmatched bases: 16. The CDR3 is 16 amino acids. CDR3 region: CASSSGPSGTNGEQFF. The CDR3 coding sequence is TGTGCCAGCAGCTCCGGTCCTAGCGGGACGAACGGGGAGCAGTTCTTC.

This clonotype has more than one count but fewer than ten. The rearrangement joins TRBV5-1 to TRBJ2-3, with TRBD2 matching 9 bases. This CDR3 region has 16 residues. Losses at the gene ends were 5 bases for V and 5 bases for J; bases not matched to a gene: 12. Germline values: CDR1 SGHRS, CDR2 YFSETQ. The CDR3 sequence is CASRPVAGAKGDTQYF. As DNA, the CDR3 is TGCGCCAGCAGACCCGTAGCGGGGGCCAAGGGAGATACGCAGTATTTT.

As for this clonotype: The junction differs from germline at one of its ends, possibly a read error. The J gene is TRBJ2-3, the V gene TRBV9, with TRBD2 matching over 14 bases. Germline assignment: CDR1 SGDLS and CDR2 YYNGEE. The CDR3 is 18 residues long. Here the CDR3 DNA reads TGTGCCAGCAGCGTAGTTGGGACTAGCGGGGGAAGCACAAATACGCAGTATTTT. Translation gives CASSVVGTSGGSTNTQYF.

The V call is TRBV7-8, the J call TRBJ2-6; D is uncertain. Trimming cost V 1 base and J 0 bases, with 7 bases left between them. This CDR3 contains 16 residues. Germline V CDR1 and CDR2: SGHVS, FQNEAQ. The CDR3, as DNA: TGTGCCAGCAGCTTAGAAGGGATCTCTGGGGCCAACGTCCTGACTTTC. Its translation is CASSLEGISGANVLTF.

This clonotype was seen many times. The V gene is TRBV3-1, the J gene TRBJ2-5; D is ambiguous. The CDR3 has 12 residues. Germline V lookup: CDR1 LGHDT, CDR2 YNNKEL (reference sequence). V lost 2 bases to trimming and J lost 2 bases, with 3 bases between them. CDR3: CASSQRQETQYF. CDR3 DNA: TGTGCCAGCAGCCAACGTCAAGAGACCCAGTACTTC.

V is TRBV5-1 and J is TRBJ2-1, with 10 positions matching TRBD1. With 4 bases clipped from V and 3 bases from J, the junction kept 7 bases outside the gene matches. Germline V gives CDR1 SGHRS, CDR2 YFSETQ. The CDR3 is 16 amino acids. The CDR3 protein is CASSRLRDRGYNEQFF. The CDR3 region has the DNA TGCGCCAGCAGCCGTCTCCGGGACAGGGGCTACAATGAGCAGTTCTTC.

The chain is built from TRBV5-1 and TRBJ1-2, with 9 bases lining up with TRBD1. The ends lost 1 base at V and 0 bases at J; junction bases unmatched: 16. Germline values: CDR1 SGHRS, CDR2 YFSETQ. CDR3 length: 20 amino acids. DNA for the CDR3: TGCGCCAGCAGCTTGATTTGGGAGGACATCACAGGGGGCACTAACTATGGCTACACCTTC. It is translated as CASSLIWEDITGGTNYGYTF.

V usage is TRBV7-2 and J usage is TRBJ2-2; TRBD1 aligns across 7 bases. Germline V gives CDR1 SGHTA, CDR2 FQGNSA. The CDR3 length is 16 residues. J gave up 6 bases and V 4 bases, and 11 bases lay outside the gene matches. In nucleotides, the CDR3 is TGTGCCAGCAGCTCATTAGGACAGGACCTCCCCGGGGAGCTGTTTTTT. Its protein product is CASSSLGQDLPGELFF.

The sample holds a few counts of this clonotype. This sequence joins TRBV6-2 or TRBV6-3 and TRBJ2-7; TRBD2 matches 9 bases. V gave up 3 bases and J gave up 2 bases; unmatched junction bases: 11. Germline CDR1 and CDR2: MNHEY and SVGEGT. CDR3 size: 17 residues. The CDR3 loop reads CASSYSSLAGATYEQYF. The CDR3 nucleotides read TGTGCCAGCAGTTATTCTAGCTTAGCGGGGGCGACCTACGAGCAGTACTTC.

The chain carries TRBV6-6 and TRBJ2-7, with TRBD1 as a possible D gene (6 bases). CDR1 and CDR2 from the germline V gene are MNHNY and SVGAGI (reference sequence). This CDR3 has 13 residues. V was trimmed by 6 bases and J by 2 bases, leaving 11 bases between them. The CDR3 DNA reads TGTGCCAGCAGGGACAGTCATGCCTACGAGCAGTACTTC. It translates to CASRDSHAYEQYF.

A word on this clonotype: It is likely a read error, because the conserved phenylalanine at the end of the CDR3 is missing. V is TRBV28 and J is TRBJ2-7; 10 bases map to TRBD1. The germline gives CDR1 MDHEN, CDR2 SYDVKM. CDR3 length equals 13 residues. With 10 bases clipped from V and 0 bases from J, the junction kept 3 bases outside the gene matches. Written as DNA, the CDR3 is TGTGCCACTAGGACAGGGGGCTCCTACGAGCAGTACTAC. Its translation: CATRTGGSYEQYY.

In this sample, this clonotype turned up a few times. A junction boundary mismatches the germline segment, possibly from a read error. This chain joins TRBV6-1 and TRBJ1-2; the D gene is possibly TRBD1 (5 bases). Germline V lookup: CDR1 MNHNS, CDR2 SASEGT. The CDR3 is 15 amino acids. CDR3 loop: CAGRRAGQANYGYTF. Written as DNA, the CDR3 is TGTGCCGGCAGACGGGCAGGGCAAGCTAACTATGGCTACACCTTC.

The chain combines TRBV20-1 with TRBJ1-2, with D uncertain. V dropped 1 base and J dropped 0 bases, with 12 bases sitting between them. This CDR3 has 15 residues. Per the germline V gene, CDR1 is DFQATT and CDR2 is SNEGSKA (reference sequence). DNA of the CDR3: TGCAGTGCTAGAGCTCCGCGATTAGCTAACTATGGCTACACCTTC. It yields the protein CSARAPRLANYGYTF.